The 28 T cell receptor beta chains listed next were all sequenced from one sample in a study of beta chain features in type 1 diabetes. The investigators reverse transcribed all of the isolated RNA, so they sequenced expressed TCRB transcripts. This table comes from immunoSEQ multiplex PCR, and its TCRdb copy is limited to in-frame clones, with some not included. There are 970,000 or so clones in the sample; roughly a sixth occur only once, and about 0.02% lies in the top ten. Sequencing used naive CD4+ T cells from blood. The receptors derive from a young woman in good health.

A few counts support this clone. This rearrangement joins TRBV7-9 to TRBJ2-1; no definite D call. Trimming removed 2 bases at V and 7 bases at J, with 9 bases between. The CDR3 length is 13 residues. From germline, CDR1 is SEHNR and CDR2 FQNEAQ (reference sequence). The CDR3 sequence: CASSLSPMNEQFF. CDR3 nucleotides: TGTGCCAGCAGCTTATCACCTATGAATGAGCAGTTCTTC.

This clone was seen more than once but under ten times. The V call is TRBV7-8, the J call TRBJ2-5, with no clear D. The CDR3 runs 9 residues. The germline V gene encodes CDR1 SGHVS and CDR2 FQNEAQ. The CDR3 protein is CTHKETQYF. The CDR3 DNA reads as TGTACCCACAAGGAGACCCAGTACTTC.

The rearrangement joins TRBV6-5 to TRBJ2-2; the D is unclear. V dropped 3 bases and J dropped 4 bases, with 9 bases sitting between them. Germline V gene data show CDR1 as MNHEY and CDR2 as SVGAGI. The CDR3 loop spans 14 amino acids. CDR3 bases: TGTGCCAGCAGTTATAAAGTGGTCACCGGGGAGCTGTTTTTT. Protein sequence: CASSYKVVTGELFF.

This clone has a handful of counts. CDR3: CASSPVGWRLFF. The DNA of the CDR3 is TGTGCCAGCAGCCCGGTGGGCTGGCGCCTGTTCTTC. V gene TRBV7-6 combines with J gene TRBJ2-1; D not resolved. The length of the CDR3 is 12 residues. V was shortened by 5 bases and J by 15 bases, with 17 bases between the two germline ends. CDR1 is SGHVS and CDR2 is FNYEAQ in the germline V gene. The full variable domain, completed using reference TRBV7-6 and TRBJ2-1, is GAGVSQSPRYKVTKRGQDVALRCDPISGHVSLYWYRQALGQGPEFLTYFNYEAQQDKSGLPNDRFSAERPEGSISTLTIQRTEQRDSAMYRCASSPVGWRLFFGPGTRLTVL.

The V call is TRBV4-2, the J call TRBJ1-5, with TRBD1 identical over 7 bases. The CDR3 spans 14 residues. The ends lost 0 bases at V and 5 bases at J; junction bases unmatched: 1. CDR1 is LGHNA, CDR2 YNFKEQ, per germline. As DNA, the CDR3 is TGTGCCAGCAGCCAAGACAGGGGGTATCAGCCCCAGCATTTT. Residues: CASSQDRGYQPQHF.

In its sample, this clone was seen a few times. The rearrangement links TRBV19 to TRBJ2-1, with D possibly TRBD2 on 6 matching bases. Trimming pared 8 bases from V and 9 bases from J, leaving 17 bases between. The length of the CDR3 is 13 residues. Germline-derived CDR1 and CDR2 are LNHDA and SQIVND (reference sequence). The CDR3 is CASRRRSGVEQFF. In DNA, the CDR3 is TGTGCCAGTCGACGGCGATCGGGGGTTGAGCAGTTCTTC.

This clone has only a few counts. The chain uses TRBV5-5 and TRBJ2-5; D may correspond to TRBD1 or TRBD2 (5 bases each). Germline V CDR1 and CDR2: SGHKS, YYEKEE (reference sequence). V dropped 2 bases and J dropped 5 bases, with 10 bases sitting between them. The CDR3 extends over 13 amino acids. The CDR3 nucleotides are TGTGCCAGCAGCTTAGGGACGTTTGAGACCCAGTACTTC. This encodes CASSLGTFETQYF. Full variable domain (rest looked up from reference TRBV5-5 and TRBJ2-5): DAGVTQSPTHLIKTRGQQVTLRCSPISGHKSVSWYQQVLGQGPQFIFQYYEKEERGRGNFPDRFSARQFPNYSSELNVNALLLGDSALYLCASSLGTFETQYFGPGTRLLVL.

Note on this clone: The same CDR3 arises from other DNA sequences in this sample as well. The gene calls are TRBV5-1 and TRBJ2-2, with 9 bases matching TRBD1. Looked up from germline, CDR1 is SGHRS and CDR2 is YFSETQ. The CDR3 loop spans 15 amino acids. The trim removed 4 bases at V and 1 base at J, leaving 2 bases unmatched. As DNA, the CDR3 is TGCGCCAGCAGCCTGGGACAGGGGAACACCGGGGAGCTGTTTTTT. Its protein product is CASSLGQGNTGELFF.

This clone was observed a few times. This CDR3 reads CASSTSSGHYEQYF. The CDR3 DNA reads TGTGCCAGCAGCACATCTTCCGGGCACTACGAGCAGTACTTC. The rearrangement joins TRBV9 to TRBJ2-7; D remains unclear. V dropped 4 bases and J dropped 3 bases, with 14 bases sitting between them. Germline values: CDR1 SGDLS, CDR2 YYNGEE. This CDR3 region has 14 residues.

This clone was seen a handful of times. The rearrangement joins TRBV7-2 to TRBJ2-5; 11 bases fit TRBD2. There are 18 residues in the CDR3. In germline, CDR1 is SGHTA, CDR2 FQGNSA. Losses at the gene ends were 5 bases for V and 5 bases for J; bases not matched to a gene: 16. The CDR3 spells CASSPSGITSGRRETQYF. DNA for the CDR3: TGTGCCAGCAGCCCTAGTGGGATAACTAGCGGGAGACGGGAGACCCAGTACTTC.

This clone has more than one count but fewer than ten. At one of its ends the junction is not consistent with the germline gene, which may arise from a read error. The CDR3 reads CASSLAPVRGSLSGTQYF. As DNA, the CDR3 is TGTGCCAGCAGTTTAGCTCCAGTTCGGGGGTCTCTCTCCGGTACGCAGTATTTT. The V gene is TRBV7-2, the J gene TRBJ2-3; D perhaps matches TRBD2 (6 bases). Germline CDR1 reads SGHTA; CDR2 reads FQGNSA. The CDR3 runs to 18 residues.

This clone was counted between two and nine times. This chain uses TRBV18 with TRBJ1-1; D call uncertain. Germline CDR1 reads KGHSH; CDR2 reads LQKENI. The CDR3 has 17 amino acids. The V and J ends lost 5 bases and 4 bases respectively, with 23 bases between them. CDR3 protein: CASSSQGEPALSTEAFF. CDR3 in DNA: TGTGCCAGCTCATCCCAAGGAGAACCAGCCCTCAGCACTGAAGCTTTCTTT.

There are a few counts of this clone. Germline and junction disagree at one end, which may indicate a read error. This chain links TRBV7-7 with TRBJ2-1; 14 nucleotides line up with TRBD2. This CDR3 region has 18 residues. Germline-derived CDR1 and CDR2 are SSHAT and FNYEAQ (reference sequence). The CDR3 is CASSPSPGTSGRSDEQFF. As DNA, the CDR3 is TGTGCTAGCAGCCCCAGTCCCGGGACTAGCGGGAGATCCGATGAGCAGTTCTTC. The full variable domain, completed using reference TRBV7-7 and TRBJ2-1, is GAGVSQSPRYKVTKRGQDVTLRCDPISSHATLYWYQQALGQGPEFLTYFNYEAQPDKSGLPSDRFSAERPEGSISTLTIQRTEQRDSAMYRCASSPSPGTSGRSDEQFFGPGTRLTVL.

This clone was detected only a few times. V usage is TRBV7-8 and J usage is TRBJ2-7; perhaps TRBD1 as D (5 bases). Between the trimmed V and J ends, which lost 5 bases and 2 bases, there was a span of 19 bases. The germline gives CDR1 SGHVS, CDR2 FQNEAQ. This CDR3 region has 16 residues. The CDR3 reads CASSTRTTRFPYEQYF. The DNA for the CDR3 is TGTGCCAGCAGCACCCGGACAACAAGATTTCCCTACGAGCAGTACTTC.

The table lists this clone with a few counts. The V and J genes are TRBV7-8 and TRBJ2-4; D gene ambiguous. Germline V CDR1 and CDR2: SGHVS, FQNEAQ. The CDR3 loop spans 17 amino acids. Deletions cut 2 bases from V and 0 bases from J, with 14 bases between. CDR3 bases: TGTGCCAGCAGCTTAACGTCCGCGATCCTAGCCAAAAACATTCAGTACTTC. It translates to CASSLTSAILAKNIQYF.

This clone appeared a few times. The chain combines TRBV5-1 with TRBJ2-3, with TRBD2 matching 7 bases. J gave up 0 bases and V 7 bases, and 5 bases lay outside the gene matches. Per germline, CDR1 SGHRS and CDR2 YFSETQ. The CDR3 loop spans 14 amino acids. CDR3 loop: CASQFSGSTDTQYF. The CDR3 nucleotides read TGCGCCAGCCAGTTTAGCGGGAGCACAGATACGCAGTATTTT.

The V call is TRBV5-4, the J call TRBJ2-2; D call uncertain. V lost 1 base and J lost 4, with 8 bases in between. CDR1 and CDR2 (germline): SGHNT, YYREEE (reference sequence). CDR3 length: 14 amino acids. The CDR3 nucleotides are TGTGCCAGCAGCTTGAGTTGGGTCACCGGGGAGCTGTTTTTT. This encodes CASSLSWVTGELFF.

V and J are TRBV11-2 and TRBJ2-2; D unclear. CDR1 and CDR2 (germline): SGHAT, FQNNGV. Trimming shortened V by 4 bases and J by 0 bases, and 3 bases separated the two germline ends. This CDR3 is 13 amino acids long. The CDR3 DNA reads TGTGCCAGCAGCTGGACGAACACCGGGGAGCTGTTTTTT. Amino acid sequence: CASSWTNTGELFF.

The rearrangement joins TRBV9 to TRBJ2-3; TRBD2 might be the D (6 bases). Germline V gene data show CDR1 as SGDLS and CDR2 as YYNGEE. Trimming left V 2 bases short and J 0 bases short, with 10 bases between. CDR3 size: 15 residues. The DNA for the CDR3 is TGTGCCAGCAGCGTTAGCGGTTCTAGCACAGATACGCAGTATTTT. Protein product: CASSVSGSSTDTQYF.

This clone was counted between two and nine times. The gene calls are TRBV6-5 and TRBJ1-2; D might be TRBD1 (6 bases). Trimming stripped 5 bases from V and 10 bases from J, with 14 bases between. The CDR3 extends over 12 amino acids. The germline gives CDR1 MNHEY, CDR2 SVGAGI. The CDR3 coding sequence is TGTGCCAGCAGTACGACAGGCCGCTTCTACACCTTC. Residues: CASSTTGRFYTF.

This clone was seen a few times. V and J are TRBV25-1 and TRBJ2-3; 16 nucleotides agree with TRBD2. The CDR3 runs 15 residues. Germline values: CDR1 MGHDK, CDR2 SYGVNS. After removal of 4 bases from V and 14 bases from J, the junction contained 9 bases not matched to a gene. CDR3: CASSVSDGTSGRAYF. The DNA of the CDR3 is TGTGCCAGCAGTGTTTCTGATGGGACTAGCGGGAGGGCGTATTTT.

This clone was seen a handful of times. V is TRBV19 and J is TRBJ1-1; tentative D call: TRBD1 (6 bases). The CDR3 length is 14 residues. Between the trimmed V and J ends, which lost 4 bases and 1 base, there was a span of 10 bases. CDR1 is LNHDA, CDR2 SQIVND, per germline (reference sequence). In nucleotides, the CDR3 is TGTGCCAGTAGTAACCCGACAGGGAACACTGAAGCTTTCTTT. As protein: CASSNPTGNTEAFF.

The chain recombines TRBV7-2 with TRBJ1-4; no reliable D call. Trimming pared 3 bases from V and 5 bases from J, leaving 13 bases between. Germline V lookup: CDR1 SGHTA, CDR2 FQGNSA. The CDR3 is made up of 15 amino acids. The DNA for the CDR3 is TGTGCCAGCAGCTTCGTAGGTCGGAGGAATGAAAAACTGTTTTTT. Its translation is CASSFVGRRNEKLFF.

In its sample, this clone was seen a few times. The chain has TRBV29-1 and TRBJ2-3; the D gene is possibly TRBD2 (5 bases). The germline V gene encodes CDR1 SQVTM and CDR2 ANQGSEA. The V and J ends lost 4 bases and 8 bases respectively, with 16 bases between them. This CDR3 has 13 amino acids. CDR3 amino acids: CSVVMYSVGTQYF. Here the CDR3 DNA reads TGCAGCGTTGTGATGTATAGCGTGGGTACGCAGTATTTT.

This clone was observed a few times. This sequence joins TRBV21-1 and TRBJ2-7. TRBV21-1 is an annotated pseudogene. The CDR3 loop spans 14 amino acids. CDR3 in amino acids: CASSKRDLDKEQYF. Written as DNA, the CDR3 is TGTGCCAGCAGCAAACGGGACCTGGATAAAGAGCAGTACTTC.

Comment on this clone: Other DNA sequences in this sample translate to the same CDR3. This rearrangement joins TRBV29-1 to TRBJ1-1; tentative D call: TRBD1 (6 bases). CDR3 length equals 13 residues. The ends were cut back, 0 bases at V and 1 base at J, with 6 bases in the middle. The germline V gene encodes CDR1 SQVTM and CDR2 ANQGSEA. The CDR3 nucleotides are TGCAGCGTTGAAGAACAGGGGAACACTGAAGCTTTCTTT. Amino acid sequence: CSVEEQGNTEAFF.

The chain combines TRBV7-9 with TRBJ2-7; TRBD2 might be the D (5 bases). Germline V gene lookup returns CDR1 SEHNR and CDR2 FQNEAQ (reference sequence). CDR3 length: 15 residues. V gave up 0 bases and J gave up 0 bases, with 9 bases separating them. CDR3 sequence reads: CASSLALAISYEQYF. The CDR3, as DNA: TGTGCCAGCAGCTTAGCCCTAGCTATCTCCTACGAGCAGTACTTC. The variable domain in full, with the rest retrieved from reference TRBV7-9 and TRBJ2-7, is DTGVSQNPRHKITKRGQNVTFRCDPISEHNRLYWYRQTLGQGPEFLTYFQNEAQLEKSRLLSDRFSAERPKGSFSTLEIQRTEQGDSAMYLCASSLALAISYEQYFGPGTRLTVT.

In this sample, this clone turned up a few times. The chain carries TRBV11-2 and TRBJ2-5; D may be TRBD1 or TRBD2 (5 bases each). Germline CDR1 reads SGHAT; CDR2 reads FQNNGV. The ends were cut back, 0 bases at V and 4 bases at J, with 12 bases in the middle. The CDR3 has 15 amino acids. The CDR3 protein is CASSLDPGRVETQYF. DNA for the CDR3: TGTGCCAGCAGCTTAGATCCGGGACGGGTAGAGACCCAGTACTTC. The full variable domain, rest sourced from reference TRBV11-2 and TRBJ2-5, is EAGVAQSPRYKIIEKRQSVAFWCNPISGHATLYWYQQILGQGPKLLIQFQNNGVVDDSQLPKDRFSAERLKGVDSTLKIQPAKLEDSAVYLCASSLDPGRVETQYFGPGTRLLVL.